Below, 6 T cell receptor beta chains from the same sample are listed, as sequenced in a study of blood T cell repertoires in COVID-19. Only in-frame clones appear in the TCRdb table, and some are missing; sequencing was by immunoSEQ multiplex PCR. This sample has 300,000 to 350,000 clones, with roughly 89% found just once. Sequencing was carried out using PBMCs or T cells enriched from blood (not recorded which). The receptors were gathered from a woman aged 18-35 years with acute COVID-19.

This clone was seen only once. J is TRBJ2-1 and V is TRBV5-1, with D possibly matching TRBD1 (6 bases). Germline CDR1 reads SGHRS; CDR2 reads YFSETQ. The CDR3 loop spans 14 amino acids. V was clipped by 4 bases and J by 7 bases, with 15 bases between them. The CDR3 bases are TGCGCCAGCAGCAGCGCCGGGACACCAAATGAGCAGTTCTTC. Its protein product is CASSSAGTPNEQFF.

The gene calls are TRBV24-1 and TRBJ1-3; D unresolved. The CDR3 is 14 amino acids. The germline V gene encodes CDR1 KGHDR and CDR2 SFDVKD. The germline V and J ends were trimmed by 4 bases and 4 bases, with 10 bases remaining between them. The CDR3 nucleotides are TGTGCCACCAGTGACCCCAGAACCGGAAACACCATATATTTT. This translates into CATSDPRTGNTIYF.

The chain has TRBV5-1 and TRBJ1-1, with D tentatively TRBD1 (5 bases). The CDR3 totals 14 residues. The germline gives CDR1 SGHRS, CDR2 YFSETQ. V was shortened by 3 bases and J by 0 bases, with 9 bases between the two germline ends. The CDR3 reads CASSWAGVNTEAFF. The CDR3 region has the DNA TGCGCCAGCAGCTGGGCGGGGGTGAACACTGAAGCTTTCTTT.

The chain couples TRBV5-1 to TRBJ1-4; the D gene is possibly TRBD1 (5 bases). The CDR3 runs 16 residues. V dropped 4 bases and J dropped 4 bases, with 17 bases sitting between them. Per the germline V gene, CDR1 is SGHRS and CDR2 is YFSETQ. The CDR3 sequence: CASSLTGGFNNEKLFF. CDR3 nucleotides: TGCGCCAGCAGCCTGACGGGGGGTTTTAATAATGAAAAACTGTTTTTT. Drawing the rest from reference TRBV5-1 and TRBJ1-4, the complete variable domain is KAGVTQTPRYLIKTRGQQVTLSCSPISGHRSVSWYQQTPGQGLQFLFEYFSETQRNKGNFPGRFSGRQFSNSRSEMNVSTLELGDSALYLCASSLTGGFNNEKLFFGSGTQLSVL.

The rearrangement joins TRBV11-3 to TRBJ2-1; D is uncertain. Germline assignment: CDR1 SGHNT and CDR2 YENEEA. The V end lost 5 bases, the J end lost 3 bases, and 14 bases lay between the germline ends. The CDR3 sequence is 15 residues long. The CDR3 protein is CASSTRRGSYNEQFF. The DNA for the CDR3 is TGTGCCAGCAGCACCCGTCGCGGCAGCTACAATGAGCAGTTCTTC.

The sample holds one count of this clone. This chain links TRBV24-1 with TRBJ2-5; D not certain. This CDR3 contains 11 residues. V shed 1 base and J shed 8 bases, with 4 bases lying between them. The germline V gene has CDR1 KGHDR and CDR2 SFDVKD. The CDR3 coding sequence is TGTGCCACCAGTGATTTTCTAACCCAGTACTTC. This translates into CATSDFLTQYF.